Detailed here is one TCR beta chain. This clone showed up just once. Its cognate antigen has yet to be identified. Base qualities are not at hand, and no much larger clone is one base apart. The trial excluded patients who had a history of autoimmune disease or who were on systemic immunosuppression. Peripheral blood for TCR sequencing was collected from all dose cohorts at baseline, on cycle 4 day 1, and on cycle 7 day 1. Samples came from an open-label, multicenter, first-in-human phase I dose-escalation trial of ivuxolimab. Adults with locally advanced or metastatic head and neck squamous cell, hepatocellular, melanoma or renal cell carcinoma were enrolled in the trial. Before TCR sequencing, CD4+ and CD8+ T cells were separately sorted from peripheral blood. The data originate from a study of OX40 agonist ivuxolimab in advanced cancers. Turning to the overall study: Ivuxolimab, which targeted the costimulatory receptor OX40 (CD134), was an agonistic, fully human IgG2 monoclonal antibody. Intravenous ivuxolimab was administered to patients every 2 weeks at six dose levels: 0.01, 0.1, 0.3, 1.5, 3 and 10 mg/kg. Of the roughly 52 dose-escalation patients, hepatocellular carcinoma was present in around 20, melanoma in approximately 15, renal cell carcinoma in 9 and head and neck cancer in 9. In the dose-escalation cohort, approximately 82% of patients were male, and the mean age was approximately 55 years, with a range of roughly 20 to 80. Patients were allowed to have had prior anti-PD-1, anti-PD-L1 or anti-CTLA-4 therapy, and around 40% of the dose-escalation patients had previously received checkpoint inhibitors. Partial responses occurred in three dose-escalation patients, of whom one had hepatocellular carcinoma and two had cutaneous melanoma. The purpose of peripheral TCRbeta sequencing was to test whether ivuxolimab changed TCR sequence diversity and led to clonal T-cell expansion. The paper reports the monotherapy dose-escalation portion (N ≈ 50 patients) of the phase I ivuxolimab trial.

General conclusions and limits of the study: Low levels of normalized T-cell clonal expansion were also seen in some patients who did not respond. Antigen specificity was not determined for the clonally expanded peripheral T cells. Partial responders in the 0.1-3.0 mg/kg groups had among the lowest normalized peripheral clonal expansion, especially among CD8+ T cells. After ivuxolimab, more expanded clones were found on average in CD8+ T cells than in CD4+ T cells. At doses of 0.1 to 3.0 mg/kg, clonal expansion of both CD4+ and CD8+ blood T cells was observed from baseline to week 6.

To sequence the TCRbeta CDR3 region, genomic DNA was isolated from the sorted cells. TCRbeta CDR3 regions were sequenced using the immunoSEQ Assay. TCRdb re-hosts the immuneACCESS table, in-frame sequences only. Its copies lack some clones; in the studies checked, an unresolved V gene accounts for under half of them, and the cause for the rest is not known. This sample holds around 20,000 clones; around 90% were observed only once. The top ten hold about a third of the sample. The CDR1 and CDR2 encoded by the germline V gene are SGHDT and YYEEEE. V is pruned by 5 bases and J by 1 base, leaving 4 bases of the junction without a gene match. Measured from the cysteine to the phenylalanine, the CDR3 is 14 residues long. CDR3 DNA only is kept here, 42 bases in frame from base 1.

Here the sequenced sample was CD4+ or CD8+ T cells sorted from blood, taken in a trial of the OX40 agonist ivuxolimab. This receptor was identified in an adult with an advanced solid tumor such as melanoma, head and neck, liver or kidney cancer. The chain couples TRBV5-6 to TRBJ2-5, with 8 bases in between that match TRBD1. This receptor carries the CDR3 CASSITGGQETQYF. At the DNA level, the sequence is TGTGCCAGCAGTATAACAGGGGGCCAAGAGACCCAGTACTTC.